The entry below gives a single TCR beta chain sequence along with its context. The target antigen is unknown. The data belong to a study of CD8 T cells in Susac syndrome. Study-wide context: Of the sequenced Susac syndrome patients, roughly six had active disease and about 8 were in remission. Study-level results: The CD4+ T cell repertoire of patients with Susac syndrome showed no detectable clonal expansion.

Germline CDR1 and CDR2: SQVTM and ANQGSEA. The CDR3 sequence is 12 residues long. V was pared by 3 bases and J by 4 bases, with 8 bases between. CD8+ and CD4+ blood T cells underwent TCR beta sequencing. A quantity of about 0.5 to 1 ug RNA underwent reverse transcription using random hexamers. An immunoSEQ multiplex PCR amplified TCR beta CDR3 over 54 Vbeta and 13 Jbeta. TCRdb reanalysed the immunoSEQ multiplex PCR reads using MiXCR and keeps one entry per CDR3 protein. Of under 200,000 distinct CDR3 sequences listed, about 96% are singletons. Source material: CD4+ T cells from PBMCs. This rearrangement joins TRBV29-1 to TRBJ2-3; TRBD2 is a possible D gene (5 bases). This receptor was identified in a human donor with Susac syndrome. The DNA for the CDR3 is TGCAGCGTTGAGAGGGAAGCAGATACGCAGTATTTT. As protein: CSVEREADTQYF.